The 30 T cell receptor beta chains listed next were all sequenced from one sample in a study of shared clonotypes between healthy human individuals (dated by TCRdb to the early 2020s). Libraries were built with the immunoSEQ multiplex PCR assay. This immuneACCESS table, as held by TCRdb, lists in-frame sequences with V and J called but not all clones. Of the missing ones, under half trace to an unresolved V gene in checked studies; the others have no known cause. The sample has 2,100,000 or so clones on record, around 95% of them singletons. The ten largest make up approximately 0.13% of the sample. The sample consisted of naive CD4+ T cells sorted from blood. According to the study, the label for this sample's cell subset or site signals: CD45RA+ positively selected. These receptors were collected from a man aged 18 to 29 in good health.

The V call is TRBV29-1, the J call TRBJ2-5; tentatively, D is TRBD1 (5 bases). Germline assignment: CDR1 SQVTM and CDR2 ANQGSEA. The CDR3 has 13 residues. Trimming pared 2 bases from V and 9 bases from J, leaving 16 bases between. CDR3 coding DNA: TGCAGCGTTGAATCGGCAGGGAATTTTGCCCAGTACTTC. Amino acid sequence: CSVESAGNFAQYF.

The rearrangement joins TRBV7-9 to TRBJ2-2, with a possible D match to TRBD2 (5 bases). Trimming cost V 4 bases and J 6 bases, with 18 bases left between them. Germline CDR1 SEHNR, CDR2 FQNEAQ (reference sequence). The CDR3 loop spans 16 amino acids. The CDR3 DNA sequence: TGTGCCAGCAGCTCGCAATCGCCGACCGGGGCCGGGGAGCTGTTTTTT. Its protein is CASSSQSPTGAGELFF.

This rearrangement joins TRBV7-9 to TRBJ2-4; the D is unclear. Germline CDR1 reads SEHNR; CDR2 reads FQNEAQ (reference sequence). V was trimmed by 5 bases and J by 1 base, leaving 15 bases between them. The CDR3 is 16 amino acids. CDR3: CASSKNSPGAKNIQYF. CDR3 coding DNA: TGTGCCAGCAGCAAGAACAGCCCCGGGGCCAAAAACATTCAGTACTTC.

The rearrangement uses TRBV7-8 and TRBJ2-1; D possibly corresponds to TRBD2 (6 bases). Germline values: CDR1 SGHVS, CDR2 FQNEAQ. This CDR3 spans 13 amino acids. V was cut by 5 bases and J by 6 bases, with 11 bases left in between. CDR3 nucleotide sequence: TGTGCCAGCAGCCCACCCGGGGGCAATGAGCAGTTCTTC. Its protein product is CASSPPGGNEQFF.

For the CDR3, the DNA is TGCGCCAGCACTACCGACAGGCGGTCAGATACGCAGTATTTT. Amino acids: CASTTDRRSDTQYF. The V call is TRBV10-2, the J call TRBJ2-3; TRBD1 is a possible D gene (6 bases). This CDR3 region has 14 residues. The germline V gene has CDR1 WSHSY and CDR2 SAAADI. The V end lost 7 bases, the J end lost 4 bases, and 15 bases lay between the germline ends.

The chain employs TRBV7-2 and TRBJ1-3; D gene unclear. Germline V gene data show CDR1 as SGHTA and CDR2 as FQGNSA. The CDR3 is 17 amino acids. V was shortened by 0 bases and J by 0 bases, with 12 bases between the two germline ends. CDR3 sequence (DNA): TGTGCCAGCAGCTTAGCGGATGGGGTTGGCTCTGGAAACACCATATATTTT. Its translation: CASSLADGVGSGNTIYF.

This clone occurred once. The chain uses TRBV7-9 and TRBJ1-6; tentatively, D is TRBD1 (5 bases). The CDR3 sequence is 15 residues long. Trimming removed 6 bases from V and 7 bases from J, with 16 bases in between. In germline, CDR1 is SEHNR, CDR2 FQNEAQ (reference sequence). The CDR3, as DNA: TGTGCCAGCAGTGGGGCAGGGCGAAGCAATTCACCCCTCCACTTT. Translated: CASSGAGRSNSPLHF.

The V and J genes are TRBV7-6 and TRBJ2-3; TRBD1 aligns across 9 bases. The CDR3 sequence is 12 residues long. Per the germline V gene, CDR1 is SGHVS and CDR2 is FNYEAQ. Trimming took 3 bases from V and 14 from J; bases not matched to a gene: 6. CDR3 nucleotide sequence: TGTGCCAGCAGCTTCGGGACAGGGTTGTCGTATTTT. Its translation is CASSFGTGLSYF.

As concerns this clone: Other nucleotide sequences in the sample specify the same CDR3. The chain has TRBV18 and TRBJ1-2, with 9 bases that match TRBD1. CDR1 and CDR2 from the germline V gene are KGHSH and LQKENI. The length of the CDR3 is 14 residues. The V gene end was trimmed by 3 bases and the J gene end by 7 bases; junction bases not matched to a gene: 6. As DNA, the CDR3 is TGTGCCAGCTCACCCGGACAGGGGCTCGGTGGCTACACCTTC. This sequence encodes CASSPGQGLGGYTF.

The chain employs TRBV5-4 and TRBJ2-1; the match to TRBD2 covers 10 bases. Germline trimming cut 0 bases from V and 7 bases from J; bases unmatched to any gene: 1. This CDR3 comprises 14 residues. Germline assignment: CDR1 SGHNT and CDR2 YYREEE (reference sequence). Written as DNA, the CDR3 is TGTGCCAGCAGCTTGGTACTAGCGGGAAATGAGCAGTTCTTC. This encodes CASSLVLAGNEQFF.

The rearrangement joins TRBV10-1 to TRBJ2-7; D may be TRBD1 (5 bases). The CDR3 spans 14 residues. V shed 5 bases and J shed 9 bases, with 20 bases lying between them. The germline gives CDR1 WNHNN, CDR2 SYGVQD (reference sequence). The DNA of the CDR3 is TGCGCCAGCAGTACAACAGGTTCGTTGGATGGGCAGTACTTC. Protein product: CASSTTGSLDGQYF.

V is TRBV7-9 and J is TRBJ2-1, with 11 bases that match TRBD2. This CDR3 has 14 amino acids. Germline CDR1 is SEHNR and CDR2 is FQNEAQ (reference sequence). The trim removed 3 bases at V and 5 bases at J, leaving 0 bases unmatched. The CDR3 is CASSLTSGDNEQFF. In DNA form, the CDR3 reads TGTGCCAGCAGCTTGACTAGCGGGGACAATGAGCAGTTCTTC.

The V and J genes are TRBV19 and TRBJ2-7; 8 bases map to TRBD2. After removal of 5 bases from V and 1 base from J, the junction contained 13 bases not matched to a gene. CDR1 and CDR2 from the germline V gene are LNHDA and SQIVND (reference sequence). The CDR3 runs 17 residues. The CDR3 DNA reads as TGTGCCAGTAGTCCATCGGGGGGGGACGGACCGTCCTACGAGCAGTACTTC. It specifies CASSPSGGDGPSYEQYF.

The gene calls are TRBV5-4 and TRBJ1-2; the D is unclear. Trimming stripped 0 bases from V and 6 bases from J, with 12 bases between. CDR3 length: 14 amino acids. In germline, CDR1 is SGHNT, CDR2 YYREEE (reference sequence). The CDR3, as DNA: TGTGCCAGCAGCTTGGCTGAGGTTAGGGATGGCTACACCTTC. Amino acid sequence: CASSLAEVRDGYTF.

V usage is TRBV30 and J usage is TRBJ2-7; possible D gene TRBD1, 6 bases. The V end was cut by 8 bases, the J end by 4 bases, with 15 bases between. The CDR3 is 12 amino acids. The germline V gene encodes CDR1 GTSNPN and CDR2 SVGIG (reference sequence). The DNA for the CDR3 is TGTGCCGGCTCCCGGGACATGTACGAGCAGTACTTC. Its protein is CAGSRDMYEQYF.

The genes are TRBV15 and TRBJ2-2; a weak D match, TRBD2 (5 bases). Germline V CDR1 and CDR2: LNHNV, YYDKDF (reference sequence). V was cut by 0 bases and J by 3 bases, with 17 bases left in between. The CDR3 is 18 amino acids. DNA for the CDR3: TGTGCCACCAGCAGAGATTTGGGTAGGAGCGGCGACACCGGGGAGCTGTTTTTT. This codes for CATSRDLGRSGDTGELFF.

The J gene is TRBJ1-2, the V gene TRBV25-1; D is undetermined. The CDR3 length is 16 residues. Trimming took 0 bases from V and 4 from J, leaving 15 bases between them. CDR1 and CDR2 (germline): MGHDK, SYGVNS. DNA for the CDR3: TGTGCCAGCAGTGAATATGGGTCCGGCGAAACCTATGGCTACACCTTC. Its translation: CASSEYGSGETYGYTF.

J is TRBJ1-1 and V is TRBV30; tentatively, D is TRBD1 (5 bases). CDR1 and CDR2 (germline): GTSNPN, SVGIG (reference sequence). The CDR3 consists of 11 residues. V shed 5 bases and J shed 4 bases, with 8 bases lying between them. Here the CDR3 reads CAWADSTEAFF. The CDR3 DNA is TGTGCCTGGGCCGACAGCACTGAAGCTTTCTTT.

The chain is built from TRBV7-9 and TRBJ2-3; 8 bases match TRBD2. Germline V gene data show CDR1 as SEHNR and CDR2 as FQNEAQ (reference sequence). The trim removed 8 bases at V and 1 base at J, leaving 2 bases unmatched. The CDR3 runs 13 residues. Written as DNA, the CDR3 is TGTGCCAGCTTCGGGGGGGGCACAGATACGCAGTATTTT. It encodes CASFGGGTDTQYF.

V and J are TRBV30 and TRBJ1-6; D uncertain. CDR1 GTSNPN and CDR2 SVGIG come from the germline V gene (reference sequence). This CDR3 region has 15 residues. V lost 2 bases to trimming and J lost 0 bases, with 8 bases between them. The CDR3 DNA reads as TGTGCCTGGAGTTTGGGTAACTCCTATAATTCACCCCTCCACTTT. Translating gives CAWSLGNSYNSPLHF.

V usage is TRBV10-3 and J usage is TRBJ1-6; 8 positions agree with TRBD1. The V and J ends lost 4 bases and 9 bases, in that order; junction bases with no gene match: 5. The CDR3 runs 14 residues. Germline V gene lookup returns CDR1 ENHRY and CDR2 SYGVKD. CDR3 protein: CAISGGTGSSPLHF. The CDR3 DNA reads as TGTGCCATCAGTGGGGGGACAGGTTCTTCACCCCTCCACTTT.

As to this clone: Other nucleotide sequences from this sample produce the same CDR3. This rearrangement joins TRBV7-2 to TRBJ2-7, with TRBD2 identical over 10 bases. Germline V gene lookup returns CDR1 SGHTA and CDR2 FQGNSA. The CDR3 is made up of 14 amino acids. V shed 3 bases and J 3 bases; nucleotides not matched to a gene: 2. The CDR3: CASSLASGSYEQYF. For the CDR3, the DNA is TGTGCCAGCAGCTTGGCTAGCGGGAGCTACGAGCAGTACTTC.

This clone has a single count. Other DNA sequences in this specimen translate into the identical CDR3. The chain uses TRBV6-1 and TRBJ2-2; 7 bases line up with TRBD1. CDR1 and CDR2 from the germline V gene are MNHNS and SASEGT. Trimming cost V 5 bases and J 0 bases; bases outside gene matches: 3. This CDR3 comprises 15 residues. The CDR3 is CASSRDSANTGELFF. The CDR3 DNA reads TGTGCCAGCAGTCGGGACAGCGCGAACACCGGGGAGCTGTTTTTT.

This sequence joins TRBV5-1 and TRBJ2-5; 9 positions match TRBD1. V gave up 3 bases and J gave up 2 bases; unmatched junction bases: 5. The length of the CDR3 is 15 residues. Germline loops: CDR1 SGHRS, CDR2 YFSETQ. The CDR3 bases are TGCGCCAGCAGCTGGGGACAGGGTAGGCAAGAGACCCAGTACTTC. It codes for CASSWGQGRQETQYF. Together with reference TRBV5-1 and TRBJ2-5, the CDR3 gives the full variable domain: KAGVTQTPRYLIKTRGQQVTLSCSPISGHRSVSWYQQTPGQGLQFLFEYFSETQRNKGNFPGRFSGRQFSNSRSEMNVSTLELGDSALYLCASSWGQGRQETQYFGPGTRLLVL.

In this sample, this clone turned up once. The rearrangement links TRBV19 to TRBJ1-1, with 7 nucleotides matching TRBD1. Germline loops: CDR1 LNHDA, CDR2 SQIVND (reference sequence). With V trimmed by 4 bases and J by 5 bases, 4 bases remained unmatched. The CDR3 has 13 residues. DNA for the CDR3: TGTGCCAGTAGTACCACAGGGGATACTGAAGCTTTCTTT. Protein: CASSTTGDTEAFF.

Concerning this clone itself: The same CDR3 also results from other DNA sequences found in this sample. The chain employs TRBV6-1 and TRBJ2-7, with 9 bases aligning to TRBD2. The CDR3 extends over 15 amino acids. The junction had 5 bases not matched to a gene; V was cut back by 4 bases and J by 1 base. Per germline, CDR1 MNHNS and CDR2 SASEGT. The CDR3 DNA sequence: TGTGCCAGCAGTGTCCAAGCGGGAGGTTCCTACGAGCAGTACTTC. Residues: CASSVQAGGSYEQYF.

The chain employs TRBV29-1 and TRBJ2-3; TRBD2 agrees at 7 bases. Germline V gene sequence: CDR1 SQVTM, CDR2 ANQGSEA. The CDR3 is 16 amino acids. V shed 3 bases and J 0 bases; nucleotides not matched to a gene: 9. The CDR3 spells CSVDSLAEPSTDTQYF. Written as DNA, the CDR3 is TGCAGCGTTGACTCCCTAGCGGAACCTAGCACAGATACGCAGTATTTT.

The V and J genes are TRBV7-2 and TRBJ1-5; no definite D call. The CDR3 has 13 residues. Trimming took 1 base from V and 11 from J, leaving 12 bases between them. Germline V lookup: CDR1 SGHTA, CDR2 FQGNSA. CDR3 loop: CASSLVPGNAQHF. The CDR3 nucleotides are TGTGCCAGCAGCTTAGTCCCAGGTAATGCCCAGCATTTT.

This chain uses TRBV5-4 with TRBJ1-5; D remains unclear. This CDR3 has 13 residues. Per germline, CDR1 SGHNT and CDR2 YYREEE (reference sequence). V dropped 0 bases and J dropped 5 bases, with 6 bases sitting between them. The CDR3 sequence: CASSLDSDQPQHF. The CDR3 nucleotides are TGTGCCAGCAGCTTGGACTCCGATCAGCCCCAGCATTTT.

This clone was detected once. The chain employs TRBV30 and TRBJ2-5, with D uncertain. This CDR3 region has 12 residues. Germline lookup yields CDR1 GTSNPN and CDR2 SVGIG (reference sequence). Between the trimmed V and J ends, which lost 2 bases and 3 bases, there was a span of 7 bases. In DNA form, the CDR3 reads TGTGCCTGGAGTCAAGAGGAAGAGACCCAGTACTTC. This sequence encodes CAWSQEEETQYF.